This TCR beta chain was identified during a study of cytomegalovirus exposure and HLA in healthy donors. Study-wide findings and caveats: Some TCR beta chains (164 of them) were listed as cytomegalovirus-associated. With high specificity and sensitivity, the classifier reportedly diagnosed cytomegalovirus status.

Clones were read by immunoSEQ multiplex PCR, and TCRdb kept only the in-frame ones, dropping some. Here the sample spans 150,000 to 200,000 clones, 70% to 90% being singletons. V was pared by 1 base and J by 6 bases, with 12 bases between. Germline values: CDR1 MNHEY, CDR2 SVGAGI. CDR3 length: 14 residues. Concerning this clone: Antigen specificity is unknown.

The source material was PBMCs. The source of this sequence is a woman in her thirties in good health and CMV-seronegative. The chain recombines TRBV6-5 with TRBJ1-2, with D unclear. CDR3 bases: TGTGCCAGCAGTTACTACGGACCGTTCGATGGCTACACCTTC. Its translation is CASSYYGPFDGYTF.